In its sample, the clone carrying this T cell receptor (beta chain) was seen a few times. The sample comes from a study of blood T cell repertoires in COVID-19. Germline lookup yields CDR1 MGHRA and CDR2 YSYEKL. Trimming removed 4 bases at V and 0 bases at J, with 10 bases between. The CDR3 is 14 residues long. This table comes from immunoSEQ multiplex PCR, and its TCRdb copy is limited to in-frame clones, with some not included. The sample holds tens of thousands of clones, approximately 90% seen once. The chain carries TRBV4-1 and TRBJ2-7; D possibly corresponds to TRBD1 (6 bases). The source is a man between 40 and 49 years old with COVID-19, enrolled during active disease. The source material was peripheral blood. CDR3 coding DNA: TGCGCCAGCAGCCCGCAGGGGCACTCCTACGAGCAGTACTTC. Translated: CASSPQGHSYEQYF.